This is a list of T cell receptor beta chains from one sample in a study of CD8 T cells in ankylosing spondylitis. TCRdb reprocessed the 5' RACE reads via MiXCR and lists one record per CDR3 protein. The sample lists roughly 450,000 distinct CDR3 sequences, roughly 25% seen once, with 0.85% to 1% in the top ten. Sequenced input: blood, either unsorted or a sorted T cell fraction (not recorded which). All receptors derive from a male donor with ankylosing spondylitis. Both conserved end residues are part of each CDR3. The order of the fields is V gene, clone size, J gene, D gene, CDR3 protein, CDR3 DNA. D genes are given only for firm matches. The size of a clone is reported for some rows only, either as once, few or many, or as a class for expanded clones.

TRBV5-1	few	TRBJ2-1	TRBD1	CASSLTYRDSPFF	TGCGCCAGCAGCTTGACCTACCGGGACAGTCCATTCTTC
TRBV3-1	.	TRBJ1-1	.	CASSLYHTEAFF	TGTGCCAGCAGCCTATACCACACTGAAGCTTTCTTT
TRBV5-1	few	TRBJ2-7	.	CASSSQMAAYEQYF	TGCGCCAGCAGCTCCCAGATGGCGGCCTACGAGCAGTACTTC
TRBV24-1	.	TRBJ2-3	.	CATSEPYGTDTQYF	TGTGCCACCAGTGAGCCTTACGGCACAGATACGCAGTATTTT
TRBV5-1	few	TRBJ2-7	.	CASRAHYEQYF	TGCGCCAGCAGGGCCCATTACGAGCAGTACTTC
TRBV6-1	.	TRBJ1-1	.	CASRETPEAFF	TGTGCCAGCAGGGAAACGCCTGAAGCTTTCTTT
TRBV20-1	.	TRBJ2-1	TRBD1	CSAVRGSSYNEQFF	TGCAGTGCGGTCAGGGGGTCCTCCTACAATGAGCAGTTCTTC
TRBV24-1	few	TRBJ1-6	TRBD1	CATSGTGDSPLHF	TGTGCCACCAGCGGGACAGGGGATTCACCCCTCCACTTT
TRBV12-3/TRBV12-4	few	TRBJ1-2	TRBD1	CASSLYRGAGYTF	TGTGCCAGCAGTTTGTACAGGGGTGCTGGCTACACCTTC
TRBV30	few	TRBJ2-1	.	CAWSVQSVSGQFF	TGTGCCTGGAGTGTACAGAGCGTTTCGGGGCAGTTCTTC
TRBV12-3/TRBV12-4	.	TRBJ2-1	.	CASSFGYFEQFF	TGTGCCAGCAGTTTTGGCTATTTTGAGCAGTTCTTC
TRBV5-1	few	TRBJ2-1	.	CASSLALDSGGWEQFF	TGCGCCAGCAGCTTGGCCTTAGACAGTGGAGGGTGGGAGCAGTTCTTC
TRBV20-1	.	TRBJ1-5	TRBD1	CSAETGGDHSNQPQHF	TGCAGTGCCGAGACAGGGGGAGACCATAGCAATCAGCCCCAGCATTTT
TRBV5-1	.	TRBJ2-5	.	CASSLAGTPQETQYF	TGCGCCAGCAGCTTGGCAGGGACGCCCCAAGAGACCCAGTACTTC
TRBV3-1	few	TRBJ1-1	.	CASSTTVNTEAFF	TGTGCCAGCAGCACGACAGTGAACACTGAAGCTTTCTTT
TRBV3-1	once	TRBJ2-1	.	CASSQGFISYNEQFF	TGTGCCAGCAGCCAAGGTTTCATCTCCTACAATGAGCAGTTCTTC
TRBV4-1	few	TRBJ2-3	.	CASSQGGSDTQYF	TGCGCCAGCAGCCAAGGCGGATCGGATACGCAGTATTTT
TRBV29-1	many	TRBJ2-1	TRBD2	CSAYGTSGSNEQFF	TGCAGCGCCTATGGGACTAGCGGGAGTAATGAGCAGTTCTTC
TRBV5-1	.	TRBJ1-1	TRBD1	CASSVDRVGTEAFF	TGCGCCAGCAGCGTGGACAGGGTTGGTACTGAAGCTTTCTTT
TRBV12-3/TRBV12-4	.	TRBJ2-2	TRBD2	CASSGLAGGIGEPFF	TGTGCCAGCAGCGGACTAGCGGGAGGAATCGGGGAGCCGTTTTTT
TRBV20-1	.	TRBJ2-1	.	CSARLTGRLWGEQFF	TGCAGTGCTAGACTCACAGGCCGACTTTGGGGTGAGCAGTTCTTC
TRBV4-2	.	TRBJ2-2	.	CASSQLGGTNTGELFF	TGTGCCAGCAGCCAATTAGGCGGGACAAACACCGGGGAGCTGTTTTTT
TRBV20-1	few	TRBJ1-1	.	CSAPQGQGRGAFF	TGCAGTGCTCCCCAGGGCCAGGGGAGGGGAGCTTTCTTT
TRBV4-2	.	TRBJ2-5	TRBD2	CASSPPRASGKETQYF	TGTGCCAGCAGCCCCCCCCGGGCTAGCGGAAAAGAGACCCAGTACTTC
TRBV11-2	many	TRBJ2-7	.	CASSNTAYEQYF	TGTGCCAGCAGTAATACAGCCTACGAGCAGTACTTC
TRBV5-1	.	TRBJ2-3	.	CASSIGTALPTDTQYF	TGCGCCAGCAGCATAGGGACCGCTCTCCCCACAGATACGCAGTATTTT
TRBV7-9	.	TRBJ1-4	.	CASSLLQGTPLQKLFF	TGTGCCAGCAGCTTATTGCAGGGAACGCCGCTACAAAAACTGTTTTTT
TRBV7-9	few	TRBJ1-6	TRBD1	CASSLGLRDRDDSPLHF	TGTGCCAGCAGCTTAGGTCTTCGGGACAGGGATGATTCACCCCTCCACTTT
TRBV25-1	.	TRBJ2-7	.	CASSAVGQGLSYEQYF	TGTGCCAGCAGTGCGGTCGGGCAGGGATTGTCCTACGAGCAGTACTTC
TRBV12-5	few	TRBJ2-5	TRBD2	CASGLGQKTGTSGKKTQYF	TGTGCTAGTGGTTTGGGCCAAAAAACCGGGACTAGCGGGAAAAAGACCCAGTACTTC
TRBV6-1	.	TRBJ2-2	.	CASQTGNTGELFF	TGTGCCAGCCAGACGGGGAACACCGGGGAGCTGTTTTTT
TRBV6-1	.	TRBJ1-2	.	CASSEGNSWGFYGYTF	TGTGCCAGCAGTGAGGGAAACAGCTGGGGATTTTATGGCTACACCTTC
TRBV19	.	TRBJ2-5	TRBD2	CASGGGVRETQYF	TGTGCCAGCGGGGGAGGGGTTCGAGAGACCCAGTACTTC
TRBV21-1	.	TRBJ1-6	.	CASSGGQTSYFDLHF	TGTGCCAGCAGCGGCGGACAGACCTCATATTTTGACCTCCACTTT
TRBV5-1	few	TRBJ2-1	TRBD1	CASSMGQGDYNEQFF	TGCGCCAGCAGCATGGGACAGGGGGATTACAATGAGCAGTTCTTC
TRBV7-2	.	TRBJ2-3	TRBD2	CASSPGLAGWDTQYF	TGTGCCAGCAGCCCCGGACTAGCGGGATGGGATACGCAGTATTTT
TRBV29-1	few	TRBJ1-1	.	CSVGSGNTEAFF	TGCAGCGTTGGATCGGGAAACACTGAAGCTTTCTTT
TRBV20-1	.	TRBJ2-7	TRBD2	CSARPLAVSYEQYF	TGCAGTGCTAGACCACTAGCGGTTTCCTACGAGCAGTACTTC
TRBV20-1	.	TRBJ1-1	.	CSARDLAAFF	TGCAGTGCTAGAGATCTTGCAGCTTTCTTT
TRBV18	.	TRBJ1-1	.	CASSPVQNTEAFF	TGTGCCAGCTCACCCGTACAGAACACTGAAGCTTTCTTT
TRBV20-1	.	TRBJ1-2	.	CSARPPFYGYTF	TGCAGTGCTAGGCCCCCATTCTATGGCTACACCTTC
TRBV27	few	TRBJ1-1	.	CASSSLWSGSAFF	TGTGCCAGCAGCTCGCTTTGGTCGGGGAGCGCTTTCTTT
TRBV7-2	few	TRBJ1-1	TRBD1	CASSLAGTGDEAFF	TGTGCCAGCAGCTTAGCCGGGACAGGGGATGAAGCTTTCTTT
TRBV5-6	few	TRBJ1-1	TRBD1	CASSLTGGGGTEAFF	TGTGCCAGCAGCCTGACAGGGGGCGGCGGCACTGAAGCTTTCTTT
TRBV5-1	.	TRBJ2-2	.	CASSLGSLNTGELFF	TGCGCCAGCAGCTTGGGCTCGCTCAACACCGGGGAGCTGTTTTTT
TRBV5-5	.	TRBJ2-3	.	CASSLDPKRDTQYF	TGTGCCAGCAGCTTGGACCCCAAGAGGGATACGCAGTATTTT
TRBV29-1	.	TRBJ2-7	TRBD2	CSVERTSGASSYEQYF	TGCAGCGTTGAAAGGACTAGCGGGGCGAGCTCCTACGAGCAGTACTTC
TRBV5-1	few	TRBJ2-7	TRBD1	CASSKTGQGYEQYF	TGCGCCAGCAGCAAGACGGGACAGGGTTACGAGCAGTACTTC
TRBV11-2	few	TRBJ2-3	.	CASSLDRLSTDTQYF	TGTGCCAGCAGCTTAGATCGGCTTAGCACAGATACGCAGTATTTT
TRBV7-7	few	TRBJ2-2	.	CASSLDTFMNTGELFF	TGTGCCAGCAGCTTAGATACCTTTATGAACACCGGGGAGCTGTTTTTT
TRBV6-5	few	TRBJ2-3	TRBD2	CASSFGGRSADTQYF	TGTGCCAGCAGTTTTGGCGGGAGGAGTGCAGATACGCAGTATTTT
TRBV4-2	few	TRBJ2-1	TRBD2	CASSRMVVGTSGIYEQFF	TGTGCCAGCAGCCGAATGGTTGTCGGGACTAGCGGGATTTATGAGCAGTTCTTC
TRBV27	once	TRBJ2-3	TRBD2	CASSFTSGGTTDTQYF	TGTGCCAGCAGTTTCACTAGCGGGGGGACCACAGATACGCAGTATTTT
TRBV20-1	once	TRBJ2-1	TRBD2	CSVGLAGAGEQFF	TGCAGTGTTGGACTAGCGGGAGCGGGTGAGCAGTTCTTC
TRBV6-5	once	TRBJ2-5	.	CASKRSETQYF	TGTGCCAGCAAGCGATCCGAGACCCAGTACTTC
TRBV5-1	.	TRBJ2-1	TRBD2	CASSQEAGDNEQFF	TGCGCCAGCAGCCAGGAGGCGGGGGACAATGAGCAGTTCTTC